The clone carrying this TCR beta chain has only a few counts. What it recognizes is unknown. Time point specified: newly diagnosed GD, antithyroid drugs for less than 3 months. From PBMCs, RNA was extracted and then used to make the TCR library. Building the TCR beta libraries relied on iRepertoire HTBI primers, and CDR3 regions underwent Arm-PCR. TCRdb fed the multiplex PCR reads into MiXCR, producing one record per CDR3 protein. The sample has roughly 400,000 distinct CDR3 sequences, about a sixth seen once. These data originate in a study of regulatory T cells in long-lasting Graves disease. Study-wide context: Antithyroid drugs had been taken by newly diagnosed Graves' patients for under 3 months.

Germline CDR1 and CDR2: LGHNT and FRNRAP. This CDR3 has 16 amino acids. V trimming: 2 bases; J trimming: 2 bases; junction bases outside the gene matches: 7. Points from the study as a whole: Persistent disease exhibited a predilection for TRBV28, TRBJ1-2 and TRBJ2-5.

This sample also belongs to another study, concerning T cells in Graves' hyperthyroidism and ophthalmopathy. That report adds: If no ophthalmopathy progression occurred within 18 months, Graves' hyperthyroidism was stable. HTBI primers were used for first-round RT-PCR of the TCR CDR3.

The genes are TRBV12-5 and TRBJ2-5, with TRBD1 matching over 8 bases. This receptor was taken from a woman aged 18-29 years with Graves disease. Source: peripheral blood mononuclear cells (PBMCs), taken at new diagnosis, from a patient treated with antithyroid drugs. The CDR3 nucleotides are TGTGCTAGTGGTTTGACGGGACAGGATGAACAAGAGACCCAGTACTTC. Its protein product is CASGLTGQDEQETQYF.